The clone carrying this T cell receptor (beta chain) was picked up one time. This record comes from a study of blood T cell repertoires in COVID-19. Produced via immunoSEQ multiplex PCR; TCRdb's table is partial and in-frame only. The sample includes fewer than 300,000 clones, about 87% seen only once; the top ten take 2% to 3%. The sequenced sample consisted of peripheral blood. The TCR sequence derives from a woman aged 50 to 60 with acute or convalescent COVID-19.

CDR3 in amino acids: CATSRETASWGAYNEQFF. In DNA, the CDR3 is TGTGCCACCAGCAGGGAGACCGCGAGCTGGGGAGCGTACAATGAGCAGTTCTTC. J is TRBJ2-1 and V is TRBV15; a weak D match, TRBD2 (5 bases). Germline V lookup: CDR1 LNHNV, CDR2 YYDKDF (reference sequence). The V end lost 3 bases, the J end lost 4 bases, and 22 bases lay between the germline ends. The CDR3 runs to 18 residues.